These 11 T cell receptor beta chains were all obtained from the same sample, sequenced in a study of preoperative IRX-2 immunotherapy in early breast cancer. Specified treatment: preoperative locoregional IRX-2 cytokine immunotherapy. Clones were sequenced by immunoSEQ multiplex PCR, and TCRdb holds only the in-frame ones, with some missing. The sample holds about 43,000 clones, about 95% seen once. Sequenced here: tumor tissue, sampled after IRX-2 immunotherapy. These receptors originate from a human donor with breast cancer.

The chain recombines TRBV4-3 with TRBJ2-4, with D unresolved. The CDR3 is made up of 15 amino acids. Between the trimmed V and J ends, which lost 2 bases and 0 bases, there was a span of 8 bases. CDR1 and CDR2 (germline): LGHNA, YSLEER. CDR3 region: CASSQSPLAKNIQYF. For the CDR3, the DNA is TGCGCCAGCAGCCAAAGTCCACTAGCCAAAAACATTCAGTACTTC.

Concerning this clone: Within the sample, other DNA sequences also encode this same CDR3. The chain couples TRBV6-6 to TRBJ2-7; 7 positions agree with TRBD1. From germline, CDR1 is MNHNY and CDR2 SVGAGI (reference sequence). V was clipped by 6 bases and J by 4 bases; unmatched bases: 3. The CDR3 extends over 12 amino acids. The DNA of the CDR3 is TGTGCCAGCAGCTACAGGGGTTACGAGCAGTACTTC. It codes for CASSYRGYEQYF.

The rearrangement links TRBV28 to TRBJ1-1; unclear D gene. V lost 6 bases to trimming and J lost 2 bases, with 4 bases between them. Germline values: CDR1 MDHEN, CDR2 SYDVKM. This CDR3 has 11 amino acids. Here the CDR3 reads CASRINTEAFF. CDR3 sequence (DNA): TGTGCCAGCAGGATTAACACTGAAGCTTTCTTT.

This chain connects TRBV7-2 to TRBJ2-7; D is tentatively TRBD1 or TRBD2 (5 bases each). This CDR3 has 15 residues. Germline V gene lookup returns CDR1 SGHTA and CDR2 FQGNSA. Trimming removed 1 base from V and 3 bases from J, with 13 bases in between. The CDR3 DNA reads as TGTGCCAGCAGCTTAGTCGGGTCGGGGCACTACGAGCAGTACTTC. Protein sequence: CASSLVGSGHYEQYF.

The rearrangement joins TRBV21-1 to TRBJ1-5; TRBD1, as called in the table, went unchecked against the DNA. TRBV21-1 is a pseudogene. The CDR3 is 16 residues long. CDR3 in DNA: TGTGCCAGCAGCAAAGTCTGGCCAGGGCCACATCAGCCCCAGCATTTT. Amino acids: CASSKVWPGPHQPQHF.

This sequence joins TRBV11-2 and TRBJ2-5, with D perhaps being TRBD1 or TRBD2 (5 bases each). CDR1 is SGHAT, CDR2 FQNNGV, per germline. The CDR3 extends over 13 amino acids. V was pared by 5 bases and J by 4 bases, with 11 bases between. Here the CDR3 DNA reads TGTGCCAGCAGCCGTCCAGGGAGAGAGACCCAGTACTTC. Translated, it gives CASSRPGRETQYF.

The chain links TRBV6-6 to TRBJ1-4; no clear D. CDR3 length equals 14 residues. Germline CDR1 MNHNY, CDR2 SVGAGI (reference sequence). Trimming stripped 0 bases from V and 14 bases from J, with 16 bases between. In nucleotides, the CDR3 is TGTGCCAGCAGTTACTCACCGCCGACTCACGGGCTGTTTTTT. Translation: CASSYSPPTHGLFF.

The gene calls are TRBV28 and TRBJ2-3; D is undetermined. CDR1 and CDR2 from the germline V gene are MDHEN and SYDVKM. This CDR3 is 15 amino acids long. V was trimmed by 4 bases and J by 2 bases, leaving 13 bases between them. The CDR3 DNA reads TGTGCCAGCAGTTCGCCATTACCTGTCACAGATACGCAGTATTTT. It translates to CASSSPLPVTDTQYF.

The chain employs TRBV5-1 and TRBJ2-5; 7 bases map to TRBD1. This CDR3 has 14 residues. CDR1 and CDR2 (germline): SGHRS, YFSETQ. Trimming cost V 7 bases and J 1 base; bases outside gene matches: 7. The CDR3: CASSLGDSQETQYF. The CDR3 bases are TGCGCCAGCTCATTGGGGGACAGCCAAGAGACCCAGTACTTC.

The gene calls are TRBV4-3 and TRBJ2-1, with 7 bases aligning to TRBD2. Germline trimming cut 0 bases from V and 0 bases from J; bases unmatched to any gene: 5. Germline V gives CDR1 LGHNA, CDR2 YSLEER. The CDR3 totals 17 residues. The CDR3 coding sequence is TGCGCCAGCAGCCAAGATCCAGGCGGGAGCTCCTACAATGAGCAGTTCTTC. Amino acids: CASSQDPGGSSYNEQFF.

V gene TRBV9 combines with J gene TRBJ2-2, with a tentative D call TRBD1 (5 bases). V dropped 0 bases and J dropped 3 bases, with 15 bases sitting between them. This CDR3 region has 17 residues. Germline CDR1 is SGDLS and CDR2 is YYNGEE. The CDR3, as DNA: TGTGCCAGCAGCGTAGTACAGGACGCCCTAGACACCGGGGAGCTGTTTTTT. Translated, it gives CASSVVQDALDTGELFF.